This paragraph reports one T cell receptor beta chain. This record belongs to a study of cytomegalovirus exposure and HLA in healthy donors. This CDR3 is 17 amino acids long. Trimming at V came to 3 bases and at J to 1 base, leaving 6 bases not matched to a gene. The germline gives CDR1 LGHNA, CDR2 YSLEER. The protocol was immunoSEQ multiplex PCR, while the TCRdb copy is restricted to in-frame clones and leaves out a portion. The repertoire consists of around 150,000 clones, with 75% to 90% occurring once and the leading ten covering approximately 2.4%. The receptor was isolated from a woman between 18 and 30 years old in good health and CMV-seronegative. The sequencing sample was made of PBMCs. The V and J genes are TRBV4-3 and TRBJ2-2; TRBD1 matches at 9 bases. DNA of the CDR3: TGCGCCAGCAGCCAGGCCCCGGGACAGGGGAACACCGGGGAGCTGTTTTTT. This sequence encodes CASSQAPGQGNTGELFF.